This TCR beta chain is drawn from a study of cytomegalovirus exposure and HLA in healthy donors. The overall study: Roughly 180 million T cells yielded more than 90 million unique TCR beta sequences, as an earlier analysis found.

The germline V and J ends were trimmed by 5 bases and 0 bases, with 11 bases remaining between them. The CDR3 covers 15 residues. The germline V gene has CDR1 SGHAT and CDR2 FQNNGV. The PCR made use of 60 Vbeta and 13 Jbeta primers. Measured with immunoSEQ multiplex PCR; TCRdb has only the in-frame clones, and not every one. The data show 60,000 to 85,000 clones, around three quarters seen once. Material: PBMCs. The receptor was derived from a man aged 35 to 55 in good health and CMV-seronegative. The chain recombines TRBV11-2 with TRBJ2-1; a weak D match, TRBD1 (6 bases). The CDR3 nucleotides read TGTGCCAGCAGCGTAAGACAGGACTCCTACAATGAGCAGTTCTTC. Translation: CASSVRQDSYNEQFF.